The 26 T cell receptor beta chains below come from one sample, sequenced in a study of blood T cell repertoires in COVID-19. The table came from immunoSEQ multiplex PCR; TCRdb's copy has only in-frame clones and leaves some out. The sample lists about 120,000 clones; 79% were seen once. The sample consisted of peripheral blood. Every receptor here comes from an elderly woman with acute or convalescent COVID-19.

The genes are TRBV5-8 and TRBJ1-5, with D perhaps TRBD1 (5 bases). CDR1 is SGHTS and CDR2 is YDEGEE in the germline V gene. Between the trimmed V and J ends, which lost 2 bases and 0 bases, there was a span of 15 bases. This CDR3 has 17 amino acids. As DNA, the CDR3 is TGTGCCAGCAGCTTTCCCTTGGAGGGGTTTAGCAATCAGCCCCAGCATTTT. Its translation is CASSFPLEGFSNQPQHF.

There are a few counts of this clone. The J gene is TRBJ1-4, the V gene TRBV10-3; 7 bases agree with TRBD1. There are 15 residues in the CDR3. Germline CDR1 reads ENHRY; CDR2 reads SYGVKD. Unmatched junction bases numbered 5, after V lost 3 bases and J lost 4 bases. CDR3: CAISDARDSNEKLFF. CDR3 in DNA: TGTGCCATCAGTGACGCCCGGGACAGTAATGAAAAACTGTTTTTT.

This clone showed up just once. The rearrangement uses TRBV6-5 and TRBJ2-1, with 7 bases matching TRBD2. With 2 bases clipped from V and 5 bases from J, the junction kept 9 bases outside the gene matches. CDR1 MNHEY and CDR2 SVGAGI come from the germline V gene. The CDR3 sequence is 16 residues long. The CDR3 reads CASSYGGLAVNNEQFF. The CDR3 region has the DNA TGTGCCAGCAGTTACGGAGGTCTAGCGGTAAACAATGAGCAGTTCTTC.

The chain combines TRBV10-2 with TRBJ1-2; a weak D match, TRBD1 (6 bases). Germline CDR1 is WSHSY and CDR2 is SAAADI. This CDR3 is built from 13 residues. Trimming cost V 3 bases and J 8 bases, with 13 bases left between them. In nucleotides, the CDR3 is TGCGCCAGCAGTGACGCCAGGGGCGCGGGCTACACCTTC. This sequence encodes CASSDARGAGYTF.

The chain uses TRBV19 and TRBJ1-1; possibly TRBD1 for D (5 bases). This CDR3 region has 14 residues. V lost 3 bases and J lost 6, with 14 bases in between. The germline CDR1 and CDR2 sequences are LNHDA and SQIVND (reference sequence). In nucleotides, the CDR3 is TGTGCCAGTAGTATCGGGCAGGGTCACGCTGAAGCTTTCTTT. Protein product: CASSIGQGHAEAFF.

The V call is TRBV10-3, the J call TRBJ2-7; D unclear. The V end lost 7 bases, the J end lost 2 bases, and 15 bases lay between the germline ends. Germline CDR1 ENHRY, CDR2 SYGVKD. This CDR3 contains 14 residues. DNA of the CDR3: TGTGCCATCACCGCCGCCCAGGCGCCCTACGAGCAGTACTTC. Encoded protein: CAITAAQAPYEQYF.

This chain links TRBV29-1 with TRBJ2-7, with D possibly TRBD1 on 5 matching bases. The CDR3 is 14 amino acids. Trimming removed 3 bases at V and 0 bases at J, with 12 bases between. Germline V gene sequence: CDR1 SQVTM, CDR2 ANQGSEA. The CDR3 coding sequence is TGCAGCGTTGATACAGGCAAACTCTCCTACGAGCAGTACTTC. Its protein product is CSVDTGKLSYEQYF.

V gene TRBV5-4 combines with J gene TRBJ2-3; TRBD2 might be the D (6 bases). Germline lookup yields CDR1 SGHNT and CDR2 YYREEE (reference sequence). V shed 4 bases and J shed 2 bases, with 11 bases lying between them. The CDR3 is made up of 14 amino acids. DNA of the CDR3: TGTGCCAGCAGCCTCCGGGACTTCACAGATACGCAGTATTTT. Translated: CASSLRDFTDTQYF.

The chain joins TRBV5-6 to TRBJ2-5, with 8 bases aligning to TRBD2. Germline lookup yields CDR1 SGHDT and CDR2 YYEEEE. The CDR3 extends over 15 amino acids. V trimming: 4 bases; J trimming: 5 bases; junction bases outside the gene matches: 10. Here the CDR3 DNA reads TGTGCCAGCAGCAATATGCGGGGGGTAGAGGAGACCCAGTACTTC. Translated: CASSNMRGVEETQYF.

This clone was picked up many times. V is TRBV27 and J is TRBJ1-6, with D unresolved. Germline V gene sequence: CDR1 MNHEY, CDR2 SMNVEV (reference sequence). V lost 3 bases, J lost 9 bases, and 12 bases lay in between. The CDR3 consists of 14 residues. This CDR3 reads CASSFQAEGSPLHF. The CDR3 bases are TGTGCCAGCAGTTTTCAAGCCGAGGGTTCACCCCTCCACTTT.

The chain employs TRBV5-6 and TRBJ1-6; 7 bases are shared with TRBD1. The V segment lost 3 bases and the J segment 7 bases; nucleotides outside the gene matches: 4. CDR3 length: 14 amino acids. Germline V gene sequence: CDR1 SGHDT, CDR2 YYEEEE. CDR3 protein: CASSSQGNNSPLHF. The DNA for the CDR3 is TGTGCCAGCAGCTCACAGGGGAACAATTCACCCCTCCACTTT.

The chain has TRBV19 and TRBJ1-5, with TRBD1 matching 9 bases. The CDR3 has 12 residues. V gave up 5 bases and J gave up 9 bases; unmatched junction bases: 2. Germline V gene data show CDR1 as LNHDA and CDR2 as SQIVND (reference sequence). For the CDR3, the DNA is TGTGCCAGTAGTGGACAGGGGCGGCCCCAGCATTTT. Protein sequence: CASSGQGRPQHF.

This clone was detected only a few times. V and J are TRBV7-2 and TRBJ1-2; 8 nucleotides align to TRBD1. This CDR3 spans 14 amino acids. The V gene's germline CDR1 is SGHTA and CDR2 FQGNSA. Trimming cost V 4 bases and J 3 bases; bases outside gene matches: 4. CDR3 DNA sequence: TGTGCCAGCAGCTCGGACAGGGACGACTATGGCTACACCTTC. Amino acids: CASSSDRDDYGYTF. The full variable domain, with the rest looked up from reference TRBV7-2 and TRBJ1-2, is GAGVSQSPSNKVTEKGKDVELRCDPISGHTALYWYRQSLGQGLEFLIYFQGNSAPDKSGLPSDRFSAERTGGSVSTLTIQRTQQEDSAVYLCASSSDRDDYGYTFGSGTRLTVV.

V is TRBV6-5 and J is TRBJ2-5; 8 bases align to TRBD1. J gave up 5 bases and V 4 bases, and 6 bases lay outside the gene matches. The CDR3 is made up of 14 amino acids. The V gene's germline CDR1 is MNHEY and CDR2 SVGAGI. CDR3: CASSWTGQGETQYF. As DNA, the CDR3 is TGTGCCAGCAGTTGGACAGGGCAAGGGGAGACCCAGTACTTC.

The CDR3 loop reads CASSLGNRGGKDGYTF. CDR3 DNA: TGTGCCAGCAGCTTAGGAAATCGAGGGGGCAAAGATGGCTACACCTTC. The chain carries TRBV7-9 and TRBJ1-2; TRBD1 matches at 7 bases. The V segment lost 1 base and the J segment 6 bases; nucleotides outside the gene matches: 11. Germline loops: CDR1 SEHNR, CDR2 FQNEAQ (reference sequence). The CDR3 contains 16 residues. The full variable domain, completed using reference TRBV7-9 and TRBJ1-2, is DTGVSQNPRHKITKRGQNVTFRCDPISEHNRLYWYRQTLGQGPEFLTYFQNEAQLEKSRLLSDRFSAERPKGSFSTLEIQRTEQGDSAMYLCASSLGNRGGKDGYTFGSGTRLTVV.

The V call is TRBV2, the J call TRBJ2-2, with D perhaps matching TRBD1 (6 bases). Germline V gives CDR1 SNHLY, CDR2 FYNNEI. The CDR3 spans 14 residues. Trimming pared 6 bases from V and 5 bases from J, leaving 13 bases between. CDR3 coding DNA: TGTGCCAGCAGGGCGGACAGAGTTACCGGGGAGCTGTTTTTT. It encodes CASRADRVTGELFF.

The rearrangement links TRBV2 to TRBJ1-1; 8 nucleotides match TRBD1. Germline values: CDR1 SNHLY, CDR2 FYNNEI. V gave up 5 bases and J gave up 4 bases; unmatched junction bases: 9. The CDR3 spans 15 residues. CDR3 region: CASSTPDRASTEAFF. CDR3 coding DNA: TGTGCCAGCAGTACCCCGGACAGGGCAAGCACTGAAGCTTTCTTT.

This clone was found a few times. The V gene is TRBV9, the J gene TRBJ1-2, with 8 bases identical to TRBD1. The germline gives CDR1 SGDLS, CDR2 YYNGEE. Unmatched junction bases numbered 6, after V lost 3 bases and J lost 5 bases. This CDR3 contains 14 residues. CDR3 amino acids: CASSGGQGLYGYTF. The CDR3 DNA sequence: TGTGCCAGCAGCGGCGGACAGGGCCTTTATGGCTACACCTTC.

The table lists this clone with a few counts. The chain combines TRBV5-4 with TRBJ2-1, with 7 bases matching TRBD2. Germline loops: CDR1 SGHNT, CDR2 YYREEE (reference sequence). The CDR3 contains 16 residues. Trimming took 4 bases from V and 3 from J; bases not matched to a gene: 10. The CDR3 region has the DNA TGTGCCAGCAGCCGAGAACGTTCGGGGGGCTACAATGAGCAGTTCTTC. It encodes CASSRERSGGYNEQFF.

This clone was seen once. Germline is not matched at one junction end, which may reflect a read error. The J gene is TRBJ2-4, the V gene TRBV12-5, with D unresolved. The germline CDR1 and CDR2 sequences are LGHNT and FRNRAP. This CDR3 has 10 residues. CDR3 loop: CASGLYSPDF. The CDR3 DNA sequence: TGTGCTAGTGGTTTATACTCCCCGGACTTC.

J is TRBJ1-1 and V is TRBV27; 12 nucleotides line up with TRBD1. Germline lookup yields CDR1 MNHEY and CDR2 SMNVEV (reference sequence). Unmatched junction bases numbered 15, after V lost 2 bases and J lost 5 bases. The CDR3 is 19 amino acids. CDR3 residues: CASSLKGSGTGGATTEAFF. The CDR3 DNA is TGTGCCAGCAGTTTAAAGGGCTCCGGGACAGGGGGCGCAACGACTGAAGCTTTCTTT.

V gene TRBV28 combines with J gene TRBJ1-5; a weak D match, TRBD1 (5 bases). The V gene's germline CDR1 is MDHEN and CDR2 SYDVKM. Trimming left V 3 bases short and J 6 bases short, with 12 bases between. The CDR3 totals 14 residues. In DNA, the CDR3 is TGTGCCAGCAGTTTCAGGCAGGGAGGTCAGCCCCAGCATTTT. Its protein is CASSFRQGGQPQHF. The full variable domain, with the rest looked up from reference TRBV28 and TRBJ1-5, is DVKVTQSSRYLVKRTGEKVFLECVQDMDHENMFWYRQDPGLGLRLIYFSYDVKMKEKGDIPEGYSVSREKKERFSLILESASTNQTSMYLCASSFRQGGQPQHFGDGTRLSIL.

The CDR3: CASSPTGDRLLNEKLFF. The DNA of the CDR3 is TGTGCCAGCAGCCCAACCGGGGACAGGTTACTTAATGAAAAACTGTTTTTT. The V and J genes are TRBV7-2 and TRBJ1-4; TRBD1 agrees at 8 bases. CDR3 size: 17 residues. Germline CDR1 reads SGHTA; CDR2 reads FQGNSA. V shed 5 bases, J shed 4 bases, and the junction held 12 bases outside the gene matches.

The rearrangement uses TRBV7-2 and TRBJ2-7, with 7 bases identical to TRBD2. The CDR3 has 13 amino acids. The junction had 3 bases not matched to a gene; V was cut back by 4 bases and J by 3 bases. Germline V lookup: CDR1 SGHTA, CDR2 FQGNSA. The DNA for the CDR3 is TGTGCCAGCAGCTCAGCGGGGCTCTACGAGCAGTACTTC. This translates into CASSSAGLYEQYF. Drawing the rest from reference TRBV7-2 and TRBJ2-7, the complete variable domain is GAGVSQSPSNKVTEKGKDVELRCDPISGHTALYWYRQSLGQGLEFLIYFQGNSAPDKSGLPSDRFSAERTGGSVSTLTIQRTQQEDSAVYLCASSSAGLYEQYFGPGTRLTVT.

This chain connects TRBV19 to TRBJ2-3; perhaps TRBD2 as D (5 bases). The V end was cut by 5 bases, the J end by 0 bases, with 9 bases between. Germline V gene data show CDR1 as LNHDA and CDR2 as SQIVND (reference sequence). This CDR3 has 14 residues. Written as DNA, the CDR3 is TGTGCCAGTAGTCCCAGCGGAAGCACAGATACGCAGTATTTT. As protein: CASSPSGSTDTQYF. Based on the CDR3 plus reference TRBV19 and TRBJ2-3, the full variable domain is DGGITQSPKYLFRKEGQNVTLSCEQNLNHDAMYWYRQDPGQGLRLIYYSQIVNDFQKGDIAEGYSVSREKKESFPLTVTSAQKNPTAFYLCASSPSGSTDTQYFGPGTRLTVL.

The V and J genes are TRBV19 and TRBJ1-1; D possibly corresponds to TRBD1 (5 bases). Trimming stripped 4 bases from V and 0 bases from J, with 9 bases between. Germline lookup yields CDR1 LNHDA and CDR2 SQIVND (reference sequence). This CDR3 contains 14 residues. CDR3 in amino acids: CASSSFRVNTEAFF. In DNA, the CDR3 is TGTGCCAGTAGTAGCTTCAGGGTGAACACTGAAGCTTTCTTT.